This T cell receptor (beta chain) was recovered during a study of blood T cell repertoires in COVID-19. Study overall: Acute-phase and convalescent COVID-19 samples originated in the United States, Italy and Spain. PBMCs, B-cell-depleted T cells, or T cells were the source of the cDNA or gDNA that made up the material.

In the original workflow: Amplification from reference gene primers served as the basis for estimated nucleated cell counts. Some clones are missing from TCRdb's copy, which holds only in-frame ones; the method was immunoSEQ multiplex PCR. The D gene and trimming were derived from the DNA, and the V and J assignments and clone size from that table. The repertoire holds 50,000 to 70,000 clones, with under 85% as singletons. Germline V lookup: CDR1 MNHNS, CDR2 SASEGT. The CDR3 loop spans 14 amino acids. The V and J ends lost 2 bases and 8 bases respectively, with 13 bases between them. The sequenced sample was peripheral blood. V is TRBV6-1 and J is TRBJ1-5, with D perhaps TRBD1 (5 bases). This sequence was found in a man aged 55 to 69 with acute or convalescent COVID-19. In DNA form, the CDR3 reads TGTGCCAGCAGTGAAATGTCGGGGGTGAAGCCCCAGCATTTT. Residues: CASSEMSGVKPQHF.